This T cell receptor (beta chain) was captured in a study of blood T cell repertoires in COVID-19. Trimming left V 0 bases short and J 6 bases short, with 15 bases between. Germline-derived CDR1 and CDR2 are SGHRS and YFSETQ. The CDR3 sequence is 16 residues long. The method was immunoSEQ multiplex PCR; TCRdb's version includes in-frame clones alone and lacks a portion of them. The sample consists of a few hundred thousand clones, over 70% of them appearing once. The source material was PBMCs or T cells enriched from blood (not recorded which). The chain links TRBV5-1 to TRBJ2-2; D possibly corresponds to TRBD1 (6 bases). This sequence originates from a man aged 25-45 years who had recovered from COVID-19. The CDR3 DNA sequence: TGCGCCAGCAGCTTGGCCCAGGGGCGTTCTTCCGGGGAGCTGTTTTTT. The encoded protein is CASSLAQGRSSGELFF.